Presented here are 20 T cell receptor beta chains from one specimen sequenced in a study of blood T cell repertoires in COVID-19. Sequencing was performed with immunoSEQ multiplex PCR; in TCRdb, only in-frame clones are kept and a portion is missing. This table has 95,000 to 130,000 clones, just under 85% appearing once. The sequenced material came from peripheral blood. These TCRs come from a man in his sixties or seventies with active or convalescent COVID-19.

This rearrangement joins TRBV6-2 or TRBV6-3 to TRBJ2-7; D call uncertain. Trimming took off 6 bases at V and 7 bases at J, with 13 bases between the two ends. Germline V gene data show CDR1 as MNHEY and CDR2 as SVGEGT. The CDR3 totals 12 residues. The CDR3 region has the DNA TGTGCCAGCAGCTCCTATAGGCGGGAGCAGTACTTC. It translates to CASSSYRREQYF.

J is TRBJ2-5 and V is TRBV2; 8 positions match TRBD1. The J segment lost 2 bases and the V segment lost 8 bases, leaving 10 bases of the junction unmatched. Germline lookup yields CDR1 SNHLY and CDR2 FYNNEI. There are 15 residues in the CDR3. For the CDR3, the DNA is TGTGCCAGCGGAACAGGGGGTTTGCGGCAAGAGACCCAGTACTTC. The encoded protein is CASGTGGLRQETQYF.

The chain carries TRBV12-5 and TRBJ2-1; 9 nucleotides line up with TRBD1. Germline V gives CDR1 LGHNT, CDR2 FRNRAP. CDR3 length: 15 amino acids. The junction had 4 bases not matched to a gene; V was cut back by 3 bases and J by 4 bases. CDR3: CASGLGQGLYNEQFF. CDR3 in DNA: TGTGCTAGTGGTTTAGGACAGGGGTTATACAATGAGCAGTTCTTC.

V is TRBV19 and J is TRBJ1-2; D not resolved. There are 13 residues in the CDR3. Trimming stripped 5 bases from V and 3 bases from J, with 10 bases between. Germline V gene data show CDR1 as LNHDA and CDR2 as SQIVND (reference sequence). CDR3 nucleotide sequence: TGTGCCAGTAGTGAACAGCTTGACTATGGCTACACCTTC. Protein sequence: CASSEQLDYGYTF. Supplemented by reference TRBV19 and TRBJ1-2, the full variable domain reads DGGITQSPKYLFRKEGQNVTLSCEQNLNHDAMYWYRQDPGQGLRLIYYSQIVNDFQKGDIAEGYSVSREKKESFPLTVTSAQKNPTAFYLCASSEQLDYGYTFGSGTRLTVV.

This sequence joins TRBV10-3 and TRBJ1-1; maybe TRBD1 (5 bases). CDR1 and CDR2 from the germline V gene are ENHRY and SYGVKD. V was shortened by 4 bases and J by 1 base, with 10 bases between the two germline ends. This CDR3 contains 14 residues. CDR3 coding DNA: TGTGCCATCAGTGTTGCCAGGGAGAACACTGAAGCTTTCTTT. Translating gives CAISVARENTEAFF.

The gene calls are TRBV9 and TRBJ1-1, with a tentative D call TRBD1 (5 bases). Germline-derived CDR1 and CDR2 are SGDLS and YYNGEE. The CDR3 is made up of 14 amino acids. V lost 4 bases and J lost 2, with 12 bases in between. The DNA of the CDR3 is TGTGCCAGCAGCTCAGACAGCCTAAACACTGAAGCTTTCTTT. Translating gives CASSSDSLNTEAFF. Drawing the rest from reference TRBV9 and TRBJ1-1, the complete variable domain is DSGVTQTPKHLITATGQRVTLRCSPRSGDLSVYWYQQSLDQGLQFLIQYYNGEERAKGNILERFSAQQFPDLHSELNLSSLELGDSALYFCASSSDSLNTEAFFGQGTRLTVV.

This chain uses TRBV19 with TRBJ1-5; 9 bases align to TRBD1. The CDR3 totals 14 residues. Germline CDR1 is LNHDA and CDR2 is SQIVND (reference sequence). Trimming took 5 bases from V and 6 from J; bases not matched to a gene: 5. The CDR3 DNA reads TGTGCCAGTAGTCACAGGGGGCCGGGTCAGCCCCAGCATTTT. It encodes CASSHRGPGQPQHF.

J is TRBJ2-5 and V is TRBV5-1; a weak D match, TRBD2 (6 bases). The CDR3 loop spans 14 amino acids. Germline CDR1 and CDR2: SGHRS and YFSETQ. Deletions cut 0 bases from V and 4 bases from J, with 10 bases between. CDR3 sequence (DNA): TGCGCCAGCAGCTTGGTCCCGGGAGCAGAGACCCAGTACTTC. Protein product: CASSLVPGAETQYF.

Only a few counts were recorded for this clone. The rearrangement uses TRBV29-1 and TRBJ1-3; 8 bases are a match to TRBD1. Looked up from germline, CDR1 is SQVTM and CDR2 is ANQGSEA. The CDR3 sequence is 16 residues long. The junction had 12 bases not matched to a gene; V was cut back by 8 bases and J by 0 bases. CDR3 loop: CSSGLRDRPSGNTIYF. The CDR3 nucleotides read TGCAGCTCAGGACTACGGGACAGGCCCTCTGGAAACACCATATATTTT.

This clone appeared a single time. The CDR3 DNA reads TGTGCCAGAAGTGCCTCTAGCGGGTGGGCCTACAATGAGCAGTTCTTC. It is translated as CARSASSGWAYNEQFF. The chain employs TRBV5-3 and TRBJ2-1, with TRBD2 identical over 8 bases. TRBV5-3 qualifies as an ORF whose function is uncertain. V trimming: 5 bases; J trimming: 2 bases; junction bases outside the gene matches: 9. CDR3 length equals 16 residues.

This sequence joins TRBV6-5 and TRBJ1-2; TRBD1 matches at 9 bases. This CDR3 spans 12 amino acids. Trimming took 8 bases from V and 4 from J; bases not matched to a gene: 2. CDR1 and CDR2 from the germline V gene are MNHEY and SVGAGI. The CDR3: CASRDRVYGYTF. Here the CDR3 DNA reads TGTGCCAGCCGGGACAGGGTCTATGGCTACACCTTC.

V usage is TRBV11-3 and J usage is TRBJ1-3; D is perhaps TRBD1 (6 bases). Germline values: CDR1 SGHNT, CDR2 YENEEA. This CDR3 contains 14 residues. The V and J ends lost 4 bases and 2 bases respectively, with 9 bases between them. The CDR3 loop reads CASSSYRAGNTIYF. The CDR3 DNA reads TGTGCCAGCAGCTCCTACAGGGCTGGAAACACCATATATTTT.

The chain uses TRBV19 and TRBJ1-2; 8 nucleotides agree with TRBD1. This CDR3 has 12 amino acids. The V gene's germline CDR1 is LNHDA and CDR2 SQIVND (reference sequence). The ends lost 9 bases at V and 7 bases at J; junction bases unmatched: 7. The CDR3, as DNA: TGTGCCAGCGGGGACAGGAGCGGTGGCTACACCTTC. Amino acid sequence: CASGDRSGGYTF.

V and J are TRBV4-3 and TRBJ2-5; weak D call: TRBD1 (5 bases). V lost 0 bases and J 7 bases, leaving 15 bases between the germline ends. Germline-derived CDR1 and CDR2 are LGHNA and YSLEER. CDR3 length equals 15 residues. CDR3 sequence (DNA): TGCGCCAGCAGCCAAGAAGGGCAGGGATCAGGGACCCAGTACTTC. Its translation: CASSQEGQGSGTQYF.

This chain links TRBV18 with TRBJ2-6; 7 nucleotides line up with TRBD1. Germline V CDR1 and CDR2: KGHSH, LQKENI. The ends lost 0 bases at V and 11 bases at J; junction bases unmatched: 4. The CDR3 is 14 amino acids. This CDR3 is CASSPPAQGYVLTF. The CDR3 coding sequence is TGTGCCAGCTCACCACCGGCACAGGGGTACGTCCTGACTTTC.

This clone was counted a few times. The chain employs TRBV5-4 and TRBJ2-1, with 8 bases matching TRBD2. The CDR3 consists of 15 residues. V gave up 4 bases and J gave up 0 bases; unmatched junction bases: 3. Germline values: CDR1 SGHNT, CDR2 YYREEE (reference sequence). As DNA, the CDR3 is TGTGCCAGCAGCCAGAGCGGGGGCTCCTACAATGAGCAGTTCTTC. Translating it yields CASSQSGGSYNEQFF.

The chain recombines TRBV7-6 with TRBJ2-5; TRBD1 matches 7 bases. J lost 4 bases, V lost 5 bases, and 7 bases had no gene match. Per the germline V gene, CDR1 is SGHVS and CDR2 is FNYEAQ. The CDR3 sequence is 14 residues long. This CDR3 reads CASSPGQTRETQYF. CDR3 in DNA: TGTGCCAGCAGCCCGGGACAGACAAGAGAGACCCAGTACTTC.

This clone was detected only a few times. The CDR3 loop is CASSLEKREAFF. For the CDR3, the DNA is TGTGCCAGCAGTTTAGAGAAAAGAGAAGCTTTCTTT. The V call is TRBV28, the J call TRBJ1-1; no definite D call. V lost 2 bases, J lost 8 bases, and 9 bases lay in between. Germline CDR1 reads MDHEN; CDR2 reads SYDVKM. CDR3 size: 12 residues.

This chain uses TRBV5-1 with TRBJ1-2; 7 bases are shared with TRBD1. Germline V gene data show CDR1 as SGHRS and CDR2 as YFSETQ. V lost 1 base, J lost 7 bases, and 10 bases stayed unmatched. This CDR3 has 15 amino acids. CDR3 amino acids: CASSLRQGGQGGYTF. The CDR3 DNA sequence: TGCGCCAGCAGCTTGAGACAGGGCGGACAAGGTGGCTACACCTTC.

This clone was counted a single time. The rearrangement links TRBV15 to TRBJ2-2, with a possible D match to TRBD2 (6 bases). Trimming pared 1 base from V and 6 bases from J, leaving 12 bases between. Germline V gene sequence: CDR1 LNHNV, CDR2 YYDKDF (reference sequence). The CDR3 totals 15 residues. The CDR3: CATSRGGTSAGELFF. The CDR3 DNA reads TGTGCCACCAGCAGAGGTGGGACTTCTGCCGGGGAGCTGTTTTTT.